The 18 T cell receptor beta chains below come from one sample, sequenced in a study of cytomegalovirus exposure and HLA in healthy donors. A multiplex PCR was run with 60 Vbeta primers and 13 Jbeta primers. The repertoire was sequenced with immunoSEQ multiplex PCR; TCRdb's copy has only in-frame clones and lacks some. The sample holds approximately 89,000 clones, roughly 80% seen once. The sequenced material came from PBMCs. Source of these receptors: a human donor in good health.

This sequence joins TRBV6-6 and TRBJ2-7; TRBD2 matches at 8 bases. Germline CDR1 and CDR2: MNHNY and SVGAGI (reference sequence). V was pared by 0 bases and J by 3 bases, with 7 bases of the junction left unmatched. The CDR3 length is 16 residues. The DNA for the CDR3 is TGTGCCAGCAGTTACTCAAAACCTACTAGCGGCTACGAGCAGTACTTC. This gives the protein CASSYSKPTSGYEQYF.

The chain recombines TRBV6-5 with TRBJ2-7; 11 bases agree with TRBD2. Trimming at V came to 6 bases and at J to 2 bases, leaving 3 bases not matched to a gene. This CDR3 spans 14 amino acids. Per the germline V gene, CDR1 is MNHEY and CDR2 is SVGAGI. The CDR3: CASSLTSGTYEQYF. In DNA form, the CDR3 reads TGTGCCAGCAGCCTGACTAGCGGGACCTACGAGCAGTACTTC.

The J gene is TRBJ2-4, the V gene TRBV7-9, with D perhaps TRBD1 (5 bases). Trimming pared 5 bases from V and 0 bases from J, leaving 14 bases between. The CDR3 consists of 16 residues. Germline assignment: CDR1 SEHNR and CDR2 FQNEAQ (reference sequence). CDR3 loop: CASSDISGLAKNIQYF. The CDR3 DNA is TGTGCCAGCAGCGATATTTCAGGGTTAGCCAAAAACATTCAGTACTTC.

This chain uses TRBV21-1 with TRBJ1-5; TRBD1, the table's D call, was not compared with the DNA. TRBV21-1 is assigned pseudogene status. The CDR3 is 16 amino acids. In DNA form, the CDR3 reads TGTGCCAGCAGCAAGCCGATAGGGGGCGGGAATCAGCCCCAGCATTTT. Its protein is CASSKPIGGGNQPQHF.

This chain uses TRBV28 with TRBJ1-5, with no clear D. V was shortened by 6 bases and J by 3 bases, with 12 bases between the two germline ends. From germline, CDR1 is MDHEN and CDR2 SYDVKM. The CDR3 is 14 residues long. The CDR3 nucleotides read TGTGCCAGCAGGTGGGAGGACCACAATCAGCCCCAGCATTTT. It specifies CASRWEDHNQPQHF.

This sequence joins TRBV2 and TRBJ2-7; 7 bases align to TRBD1. Germline CDR1 and CDR2: SNHLY and FYNNEI. The ends lost 5 bases at V and 5 bases at J; junction bases unmatched: 6. The CDR3 has 13 residues. The CDR3 protein is CASSPRQGNEQYF. The DNA of the CDR3 is TGTGCCAGCAGTCCCCGACAGGGAAACGAGCAGTACTTC.

The V and J genes are TRBV29-1 and TRBJ2-5; 7 nucleotides match TRBD1. The CDR3 is made up of 15 amino acids. Germline CDR1 SQVTM, CDR2 ANQGSEA. V lost 6 bases and J lost 2; bases outside the gene matches: 12. The CDR3 is CSVVRTGASQETQYF. DNA for the CDR3: TGCAGCGTCGTTAGGACAGGAGCCTCTCAAGAGACCCAGTACTTC. Full variable domain (rest looked up from reference TRBV29-1 and TRBJ2-5): SAVISQKPSRDICQRGTSLTIQCQVDSQVTMMFWYRQQPGQSLTLIATANQGSEATYESGFVIDKFPISRPNLTFSTLTVSNMSPEDSSIYLCSVVRTGASQETQYFGPGTRLLVL.

This sequence joins TRBV4-1 and TRBJ2-4, with a possible D match to TRBD2 (5 bases). Germline loops: CDR1 MGHRA, CDR2 YSYEKL. The V end was cut by 1 base, the J end by 9 bases, with 13 bases between. There are 14 residues in the CDR3. CDR3 coding DNA: TGCGCCAGCAGCCAAGGTCTAGGAGGAATCATTCAGTACTTC. It translates to CASSQGLGGIIQYF.

This CDR3 reads CASSLTGQGSFYGYTF. The CDR3 bases are TGTGCCAGCAGCTTAACGGGACAGGGTAGCTTTTATGGCTACACCTTC. The chain couples TRBV7-3 to TRBJ1-2; TRBD1 matches at 9 bases. The CDR3 consists of 16 residues. Germline V gene data show CDR1 as SGHTA and CDR2 as FQGTGA. J gave up 5 bases and V 0 bases, and 7 bases lay outside the gene matches.

This clone was seen a few times. This chain joins TRBV5-6 and TRBJ1-3; tentative D call: TRBD1 (6 bases). V shed 4 bases and J shed 2 bases, with 10 bases lying between them. The length of the CDR3 is 14 residues. Germline loops: CDR1 SGHDT, CDR2 YYEEEE. CDR3 loop: CASSSGQPGNTIYF. Written as DNA, the CDR3 is TGTGCCAGCAGCAGTGGACAGCCTGGAAACACCATATATTTT.

The genes are TRBV28 and TRBJ2-5; a possible D gene is TRBD2 (6 bases). The CDR3 is 15 residues long. V was pared by 5 bases and J by 8 bases, with 21 bases between. The V gene's germline CDR1 is MDHEN and CDR2 SYDVKM. CDR3 sequence reads: CASSGSRDWSETQYF. DNA for the CDR3: TGTGCCAGCAGTGGAAGCCGGGACTGGTCGGAAACCCAGTACTTC.

The J gene is TRBJ2-7, the V gene TRBV7-2; 8 bases agree with TRBD1. Trimming took 5 bases from V and 3 from J; bases not matched to a gene: 9. The germline gives CDR1 SGHTA, CDR2 FQGNSA. This CDR3 has 15 residues. DNA of the CDR3: TGTGCCAGCAGCCCCGGACAGGGATCATACTACGAGCAGTACTTC. Encoded protein: CASSPGQGSYYEQYF.

This clone showed up just a few times. The chain's CDR3 is CASIPARRGTGELFF. CDR3 sequence (DNA): TGTGCCAGCATCCCGGCCCGGCGAGGCACCGGGGAGCTGTTTTTT. This rearrangement joins TRBV6-1 to TRBJ2-2; D gene ambiguous. The CDR3 spans 15 residues. Trimming cost V 7 bases and J 4 bases, with 16 bases left between them. CDR1 MNHNS and CDR2 SASEGT come from the germline V gene.

The chain recombines TRBV7-8 with TRBJ1-2; D unresolved. This CDR3 has 15 amino acids. The V and J ends lost 3 bases and 5 bases respectively, with 16 bases between them. Germline V lookup: CDR1 SGHVS, CDR2 FQNEAQ. CDR3 region: CASSLRREQNYGYTF. Here the CDR3 DNA reads TGTGCCAGCAGCTTGCGCCGGGAGCAGAATTATGGCTACACCTTC.

The rearrangement joins TRBV5-4 to TRBJ2-2; 7 nucleotides agree with TRBD1. The CDR3 is 14 amino acids. Germline V lookup: CDR1 SGHNT, CDR2 YYREEE (reference sequence). With V trimmed by 8 bases and J by 7 bases, 11 bases remained unmatched. CDR3 in DNA: TGTGCCAGTTCCCCGACAGGGCTTGACGGGGAGCTGTTTTTT. It encodes CASSPTGLDGELFF.

The chain recombines TRBV27 with TRBJ1-1, with TRBD1 matching over 7 bases. The germline V gene encodes CDR1 MNHEY and CDR2 SMNVEV (reference sequence). This CDR3 comprises 15 residues. After removal of 6 bases from V and 4 bases from J, the junction contained 11 bases not matched to a gene. CDR3 DNA sequence: TGTGCCAGCAGCTCAATATTGGGACAGAGCACTGAAGCTTTCTTT. It specifies CASSSILGQSTEAFF.

This clone was seen a few times. J is TRBJ1-5 and V is TRBV5-6, with D uncertain. The CDR3 covers 14 residues. V dropped 4 bases and J dropped 4 bases, with 12 bases sitting between them. The germline V gene has CDR1 SGHDT and CDR2 YYEEEE. The CDR3 DNA sequence: TGTGCCAGCAGCCTCGGGGTCCCGAATCAGCCCCAGCATTTT. Protein product: CASSLGVPNQPQHF.

This rearrangement joins TRBV20-1 to TRBJ2-1; tentatively, D is TRBD2 (5 bases). CDR1 is DFQATT and CDR2 is SNEGSKA in the germline V gene (reference sequence). CDR3 length equals 10 residues. The germline V and J ends were trimmed by 6 bases and 9 bases, with 9 bases remaining between them. The CDR3 sequence is CSAWRAEQFF. CDR3 sequence (DNA): TGCAGTGCGTGGCGGGCTGAGCAGTTCTTC.